The 11 T cell receptor beta chains below come from one sample, sequenced in a study of cytomegalovirus exposure and HLA in healthy donors. A multiplex PCR was run with 60 Vbeta primers and 13 Jbeta primers. Some clones are missing from TCRdb's copy, which holds only in-frame ones; the method was immunoSEQ multiplex PCR. Of about 99,000 clones listed, over 65% are singletons. The sample taken for sequencing was PBMCs. The source of these receptors is a man in his forties in good health and CMV-seronegative.

The chain employs TRBV5-1 and TRBJ2-1; 9 positions match TRBD2. The germline V gene encodes CDR1 SGHRS and CDR2 YFSETQ. The CDR3 consists of 18 residues. After removal of 3 bases from V and 0 bases from J, the junction contained 10 bases not matched to a gene. CDR3 region: CASSWGLAASSSYNEQFF. Written as DNA, the CDR3 is TGCGCCAGCAGCTGGGGACTAGCCGCAAGTAGCTCCTACAATGAGCAGTTCTTC.

This clone was seen a few times. The DNA for the CDR3 is TGTGCCAGCAGCTTAGTGCTAGCGGGAGGGCGCTCCTACGAGCAGTACTTC. This codes for CASSLVLAGGRSYEQYF. The chain links TRBV11-2 to TRBJ2-7, with 12 nucleotides matching TRBD2. The CDR3 has 17 residues. Germline lookup yields CDR1 SGHAT and CDR2 FQNNGV. The J segment lost 0 bases and the V segment lost 1 base, leaving 4 bases of the junction unmatched.

V is TRBV7-9 and J is TRBJ1-5; perhaps TRBD1 as D (5 bases). This CDR3 has 16 residues. Germline V gene sequence: CDR1 SEHNR, CDR2 FQNEAQ (reference sequence). Trimming left V 4 bases short and J 6 bases short, with 19 bases between. The CDR3, as DNA: TGTGCCAGCAGCTCCTCGGCCGGGGGGAAGAGTCAGCCCCAGCATTTT. Protein: CASSSSAGGKSQPQHF.

The chain combines TRBV7-2 with TRBJ2-1; maybe TRBD2 (6 bases). CDR1 is SGHTA, CDR2 FQGNSA, per germline. V was trimmed by 1 base and J by 0 bases, leaving 7 bases between them. This CDR3 is 15 amino acids long. DNA of the CDR3: TGTGCCAGCAGCTTAGATAGCGGCTCCTACAATGAGCAGTTCTTC. Amino acids: CASSLDSGSYNEQFF.

This chain uses TRBV5-5 with TRBJ2-7; D is unresolved. Germline V CDR1 and CDR2: SGHKS, YYEKEE (reference sequence). The CDR3 has 14 amino acids. The V gene lost 5 bases and the J gene lost 0 bases, with 12 bases spanning the gap. This CDR3 is CASRSEWSSYEQYF. Written as DNA, the CDR3 is TGTGCCAGCAGGTCAGAGTGGAGCTCCTACGAGCAGTACTTC.

In this sample, this clone turned up a few times. The chain carries TRBV5-6 and TRBJ2-7, with 9 positions matching TRBD2. Trimming removed 4 bases from V and 11 bases from J; junction bases left unmatched: 16. Germline V gene data show CDR1 as SGHDT and CDR2 as YYEEEE. This CDR3 spans 15 amino acids. This CDR3 is CASSISGSAGMVEYF. The CDR3 DNA reads as TGTGCCAGCAGCATTAGCGGGAGCGCGGGGATGGTGGAGTACTTC. The complete variable domain, with remaining parts taken from reference TRBV5-6 and TRBJ2-7, reads DAGVTQSPTHLIKTRGQQVTLRCSPKSGHDTVSWYQQALGQGPQFIFQYYEEEERQRGNFPDRFSGHQFPNYSSELNVNALLLGDSALYLCASSISGSAGMVEYFGPGTRLTVT.

The rearrangement uses TRBV18 and TRBJ2-2; D may be TRBD2 (5 bases). Trimming left V 5 bases short and J 4 bases short, with 14 bases between. Germline CDR1 reads KGHSH; CDR2 reads LQKENI. The CDR3 has 15 amino acids. CDR3 sequence: CASSSSVAGTGELFF. CDR3 nucleotides: TGTGCCAGCTCATCGTCAGTGGCGGGCACCGGGGAGCTGTTTTTT.

V usage is TRBV6-5 and J usage is TRBJ1-1; TRBD1 might be the D (5 bases). CDR1 is MNHEY, CDR2 SVGAGI, per germline. V was clipped by 0 bases and J by 4 bases, with 9 bases between them. The CDR3 is made up of 14 amino acids. The CDR3 spells CASSYSVGGTEAFF. CDR3 bases: TGTGCCAGCAGTTACTCGGTGGGGGGCACTGAAGCTTTCTTT.

The rearrangement links TRBV2 to TRBJ2-7, with 8 nucleotides matching TRBD1. The CDR3 totals 14 residues. Trimming cost V 6 bases and J 3 bases; bases outside gene matches: 7. Germline V gene data show CDR1 as SNHLY and CDR2 as FYNNEI. CDR3 loop: CASREDRVVYEQYF. CDR3 nucleotide sequence: TGTGCCAGCAGAGAGGACAGGGTGGTCTACGAGCAGTACTTC.

J is TRBJ2-1 and V is TRBV5-1; 9 bases line up with TRBD2. CDR1 and CDR2 from the germline V gene are SGHRS and YFSETQ. This CDR3 is 16 amino acids long. J was trimmed by 7 bases and V by 2 bases; bases with no gene match: 10. CDR3 in amino acids: CASSFPHGGGGNEQFF. The CDR3 region has the DNA TGCGCCAGCAGCTTCCCCCACGGCGGGGGGGGAAATGAGCAGTTCTTC. Based on the CDR3 plus reference TRBV5-1 and TRBJ2-1, the full variable domain is KAGVTQTPRYLIKTRGQQVTLSCSPISGHRSVSWYQQTPGQGLQFLFEYFSETQRNKGNFPGRFSGRQFSNSRSEMNVSTLELGDSALYLCASSFPHGGGGNEQFFGPGTRLTVL.

In this sample, this clone turned up once. V is TRBV7-6 and J is TRBJ2-1; 7 bases line up with TRBD1. The CDR3 loop spans 14 amino acids. V was pared by 4 bases and J by 2 bases, with 2 bases of the junction left unmatched. Germline loops: CDR1 SGHVS, CDR2 FNYEAQ. The CDR3 sequence is CASSSDRTYNEQFF. As DNA, the CDR3 is TGTGCCAGCAGCTCGGACAGGACCTACAATGAGCAGTTCTTC.